These 5 T cell receptor beta chains share one sample of origin, sequenced in a study of T cells in Graves' hyperthyroidism and ophthalmopathy. It was RNA transcripts that yielded the amplified TCR beta CDR3 regions. The study used the HTBI primer set for a first-round RT-PCR of the TCR CDR3. TCRdb ran MiXCR on the multiplex PCR reads and lists one entry per CDR3 protein. Of under 250,000 distinct CDR3 sequences in the sample, about 17% were seen once. The sequenced sample consisted of blood. The receptor source for this set is a woman aged 45-65 years with Graves' hyperthyroidism.

The chain links TRBV7-9 to TRBJ2-1, with 11 bases fitting TRBD2. Looked up from germline, CDR1 is SEHNR and CDR2 is FQNEAQ (reference sequence). The CDR3 covers 15 residues. The trim removed 5 bases at V and 5 bases at J, leaving 5 bases unmatched. The CDR3 loop is CASSRRGLADNEQFF. CDR3 nucleotides: TGTGCCAGCAGCCGAAGGGGACTAGCGGACAATGAGCAGTTCTTC.

The chain is built from TRBV19 and TRBJ1-5; D ambiguous. The ends were cut back, 7 bases at V and 2 bases at J, with 18 bases in the middle. CDR3 length: 16 residues. Per germline, CDR1 LNHDA and CDR2 SQIVND (reference sequence). CDR3 bases: TGTGCCAGTACTCTGGTGAGAACAGCTGGCAATCAGCCCCAGCATTTT. It is translated as CASTLVRTAGNQPQHF.

This chain joins TRBV2 and TRBJ2-1, with D perhaps TRBD1 or TRBD2 (5 bases each). Germline V lookup: CDR1 SNHLY, CDR2 FYNNEI. The CDR3 contains 16 residues. V lost 6 bases and J lost 5, with 20 bases in between. In DNA, the CDR3 is TGTGCCAGCAGCGAGGAGGAGTGGGGGAAACACAATGAGCAGTTCTTC. Translating it yields CASSEEEWGKHNEQFF.

The chain is built from TRBV14 and TRBJ2-7; 7 nucleotides align to TRBD2. Germline V gene lookup returns CDR1 SGHDN and CDR2 FVKESK. V lost 1 base to trimming and J lost 2 bases; unmatched junction nucleotides: 5. This CDR3 is built from 15 residues. DNA for the CDR3: TGTGCCAGCAGCCAAGTGGCGGGAGCACCCTACGAGCAGTACTTC. Its translation is CASSQVAGAPYEQYF.

This clonotype occurred a few times. This chain joins TRBV7-9 and TRBJ1-1; D is unresolved. The CDR3 runs to 16 residues. Trimming shortened V by 6 bases and J by 4 bases, and 21 bases separated the two germline ends. Germline lookup yields CDR1 SEHNR and CDR2 FQNEAQ (reference sequence). CDR3 in DNA: TGTGCCAGCAGGCACTCCCCGGGCCCATGGAGCACTGAAGCTTTCTTT. Protein sequence: CASRHSPGPWSTEAFF.